The following is a T cell receptor (beta chain) sequence with its context. Which antigen it targets is not known. No base-level quality is on record; no much larger clone is a single base apart. For sequencing of the TCRbeta CDR3 region, genomic DNA was extracted from the sorted cells. TCRbeta CDR3 regions were sequenced using the immunoSEQ Assay. TCRdb's version of the immuneACCESS table is confined to in-frame rearrangements and falls short of the full clone set. An unresolved V gene accounts for under half of the shortfall where checked; the remainder is of unknown origin. The sample table contains approximately 59,000 clones; only one count was recorded for around four fifths of them. Jointly, the top ten make up roughly 3.5% of the sample. This entry is derived from a study of OX40 agonist ivuxolimab in advanced cancers. For the wider study: The costimulatory receptor OX40 (CD134) was targeted by ivuxolimab, a fully human IgG2 agonistic monoclonal antibody. Intravenous ivuxolimab was administered to patients every 2 weeks at six dose levels: 0.01, 0.1, 0.3, 1.5, 3 and 10 mg/kg. Among the approximately 50 dose-escalation patients, some 20 had hepatocellular carcinoma, roughly 15 melanoma, 9 renal cell carcinoma and 9 head and neck cancer. A male proportion of roughly 85% and a mean age of around 60 years, ranging from 23 to 79, were recorded for the dose-escalation cohort. Prior anti-PD-1, anti-PD-L1 or anti-CTLA-4 therapy was permitted, and checkpoint inhibitors had been received by less than 45% of dose-escalation patients. Partial responses occurred in three dose-escalation patients: two with cutaneous melanoma and one with hepatocellular carcinoma. The point of sequencing TCRbeta in the periphery was to test whether ivuxolimab changed TCR sequence diversity and drove clonal T-cell expansion. The paper reports the monotherapy dose-escalation portion (N = 52 patients) of the phase I ivuxolimab trial.

Results and caveats for the whole study, not just this receptor: Clonal expansion of both CD4+ and CD8+ blood T cells was observed from baseline to week 6 at doses 0.1 to 3.0 mg/kg. Low levels of normalized T-cell clonal expansion were also shown by some nonresponding patients. After ivuxolimab, more expanded clones were found on average in CD8+ T cells than in CD4+ T cells. Antigen specificity was not determined for the clonally expanded peripheral T cells. Partial responders in the 0.1-3.0 mg/kg groups had among the lowest normalized peripheral clonal expansion, especially among CD8+ T cells.

The cysteine opens and the phenylalanine closes a CDR3 of 20 amino acids. The only DNA kept is the CDR3, 60 bases in frame from the first base. Ends trimmed: V by 6 bases, J by 1 base; bases unmatched to a gene: 18. The germline V gene specifies SNHLY as CDR1 and FYNNEI as CDR2. The trial excluded patients who had a history of autoimmune disease or were on systemic immunosuppression. Peripheral blood for TCR sequencing was collected from all dose cohorts at baseline, on cycle 4 day 1, and on cycle 7 day 1. Samples came from an open-label, multicenter, first-in-human phase I dose-escalation trial of ivuxolimab. Adults with locally advanced or metastatic head and neck squamous cell, hepatocellular, melanoma or renal cell carcinoma were enrolled in the trial. Before TCR sequencing, CD4+ T cells and CD8+ T cells from peripheral blood were sorted into separate populations.

Rearrangement joined TRBV2 to TRBJ1-5; a stretch of 10 junction bases matches TRBD1. The sequenced sample was CD4+ or CD8+ T cells sorted from blood, obtained in a trial of the OX40 agonist ivuxolimab. This TCR was sampled from an adult with an advanced solid tumor such as melanoma, head and neck, liver or kidney cancer. This receptor has the CDR3 CASSELPGQGMFWSNQPQHF. The sequenced DNA is TGTGCCAGCAGCGAACTTCCGGGACAGGGGATGTTCTGGAGCAATCAGCCCCAGCATTTT. Extended through the reference TRBV2 and TRBJ1-5 proteins, this CDR3 yields the full variable domain: EPEVTQTPSHQVTQMGQEVILRCVPISNHLYFYWYRQILGQKVEFLVSFYNNEISEKSEIFDDQFSVERPDGSNFTLKIRSTKLEDSAMYFCASSELPGQGMFWSNQPQHFGDGTRLSIL.